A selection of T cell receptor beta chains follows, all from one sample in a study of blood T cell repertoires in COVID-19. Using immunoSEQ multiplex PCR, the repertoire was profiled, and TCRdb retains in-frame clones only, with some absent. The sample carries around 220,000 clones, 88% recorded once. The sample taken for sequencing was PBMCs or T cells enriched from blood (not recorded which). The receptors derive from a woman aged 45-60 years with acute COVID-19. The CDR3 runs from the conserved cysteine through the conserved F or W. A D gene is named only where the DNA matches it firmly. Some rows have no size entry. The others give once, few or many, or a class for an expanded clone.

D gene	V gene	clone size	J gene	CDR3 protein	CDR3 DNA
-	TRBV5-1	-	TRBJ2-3	CASSPPSGASTDTQYF	TGCGCCAGCAGCCCGCCGAGTGGGGCAAGCACAGATACGCAGTATTTT
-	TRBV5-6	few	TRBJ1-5	CASSGQPNQPQHF	TGTGCCAGCAGCGGACAGCCCAATCAGCCCCAGCATTTT
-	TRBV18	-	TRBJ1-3	CASSPSAGESSGNTIYF	TGTGCCAGCTCACCGTCAGCAGGGGAGAGCTCTGGAAACACCATATATTTT
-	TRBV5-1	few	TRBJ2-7	CASSLSGYEQYF	TGCGCCAGCAGCTTATCCGGTTACGAGCAGTACTTC
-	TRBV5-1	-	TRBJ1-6	CASSLAGGGPSSYNSPLHF	TGCGCCAGCAGCTTGGCCGGGGGAGGACCTAGCTCCTATAATTCACCCCTCCACTTT
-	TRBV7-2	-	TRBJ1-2	CASSFPGSPYGYTF	TGTGCCAGCAGCTTTCCGGGGTCCCCCTATGGCTACACCTTC
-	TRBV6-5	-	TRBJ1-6	CASSYGGGDNSPLHF	TGTGCCAGCAGTTACGGGGGGGGAGATAATTCACCCCTCCACTTT
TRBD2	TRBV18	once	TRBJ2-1	CASSPLMGLAADNEQFF	TGTGCCAGCTCACCGCTTATGGGACTAGCGGCCGACAATGAGCAGTTCTTC
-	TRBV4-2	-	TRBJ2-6	CASSQDQGSGANVLTF	TGTGCCAGCAGCCAAGATCAGGGTTCTGGGGCCAACGTCCTGACTTTC
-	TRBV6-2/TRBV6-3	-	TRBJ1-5	CASSRSTYRANQPQHF	TGTGCCAGCAGTCGCAGTACCTACAGGGCTAATCAGCCCCAGCATTTT
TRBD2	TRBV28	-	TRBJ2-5	CASRTSGSVETQYF	TGTGCCAGCCGGACTAGCGGGAGTGTAGAGACCCAGTACTTC
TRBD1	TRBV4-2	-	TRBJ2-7	CASSQAGGQYEQYF	TGTGCCAGCAGCCAAGCAGGGGGCCAGTACGAGCAGTACTTC
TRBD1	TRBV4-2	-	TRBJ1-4	CASSQLQTGTVVNEKLFF	TGTGCCAGCAGCCAACTTCAGACCGGGACAGTCGTGAATGAAAAACTGTTTTTT
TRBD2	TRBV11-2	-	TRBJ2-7	CASSPPSGSYEQYF	TGTGCCAGCAGCCCCCCTAGCGGTTCCTACGAGCAGTACTTC
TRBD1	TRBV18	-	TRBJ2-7	CASSLRDRAEQYF	TGTGCCAGCTCCCTACGAGACAGGGCCGAGCAGTACTTC
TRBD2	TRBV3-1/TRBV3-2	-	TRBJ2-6	CARHLNSRLAGYSGANVLTF	TGTGCCAGGCACCTTAATAGTAGACTAGCGGGATACTCTGGGGCCAACGTCCTGACTTTC
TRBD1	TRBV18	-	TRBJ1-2	CASSSGQGNYGYTF	TGTGCCAGCTCATCAGGACAGGGGAACTATGGCTACACCTTC
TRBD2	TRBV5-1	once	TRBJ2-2	CASSLVPYSGRSVELFF	TGCGCCAGCAGCTTGGTCCCTTATAGCGGGAGATCAGTGGAGCTGTTTTTT
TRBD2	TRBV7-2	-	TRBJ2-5	CASSLLGLAAFQETQYF	TGTGCCAGCAGCTTACTTGGACTAGCGGCATTCCAAGAGACCCAGTACTTC
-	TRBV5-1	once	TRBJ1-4	CASTLSSPTNEKLFF	TGCGCCAGCACCCTTTCTAGTCCAACTAATGAAAAACTGTTTTTT
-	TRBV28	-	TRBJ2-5	CASSYDYGQETQYF	TGTGCCAGCAGTTATGACTATGGCCAAGAGACCCAGTACTTC
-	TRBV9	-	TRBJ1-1	CASSVNTGSTEAFF	TGTGCCAGCAGCGTTAACACAGGGAGCACTGAAGCTTTCTTT
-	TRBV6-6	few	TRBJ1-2	CASSDSSRGAGGYTF	TGTGCCAGCAGTGACTCCTCTAGGGGCGCTGGGGGCTACACCTTC
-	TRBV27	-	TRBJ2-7	CASSWNRDSYEQYF	TGTGCCAGCAGTTGGAACAGGGATTCTTACGAGCAGTACTTC
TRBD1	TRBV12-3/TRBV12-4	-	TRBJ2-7	CASSSGQYEQYF	TGTGCCAGCAGCTCGGGACAGTACGAGCAGTACTTC
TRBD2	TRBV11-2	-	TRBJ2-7	CASSLGGLADSYEQYF	TGTGCCAGCAGCTTAGGCGGGCTAGCGGACTCCTACGAGCAGTACTTC
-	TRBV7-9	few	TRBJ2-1	CASSLLGSDEQFF	TGTGCCAGCAGCTTACTAGGATCGGATGAGCAGTTCTTC